This TCR beta chain came from a study of T cells in Graves' hyperthyroidism and ophthalmopathy (dated by TCRdb to the late 2010s). Study-level background: Peripheral blood samples were taken at initial diagnosis, before any treatment was given. TCR V-J signatures able to tell the groups apart were searched for in a discovery cohort of 90 to 100 patients, of whom about 40 had Graves' ophthalmopathy and roughly 58 had stable Graves' hyperthyroidism. An independent validation cohort of about 20 hyperthyroidism patients and roughly 16 patients who later progressed to ophthalmopathy tested prospective prediction of ophthalmopathy. The 100 or so discovery patients were randomly divided into training and test sets at a 7:3 ratio. In six Graves' hyperthyroidism patients, the study also compared T-cell repertoires from thyroid tissue with T-cell repertoires from blood. Following sampling, methimazole starting at 30 mg daily was given to hyperthyroidism patients, and high-dose intravenous methylprednisolone was given to ophthalmopathy patients. The paper reports TCR Vbeta CDR3 sequencing of roughly 140 peripheral blood samples: 40 or so ophthalmopathy, around 80 hyperthyroidism and around 17 progressor patients. Overall study outcomes, separate from this receptor: Most expanded thyroid clonotypes (frequency above 0.001) were also detected in blood, a finding suggesting that blood repertoires may reflect thyroid immune responses. Sample size was not statistically predetermined, and blinding of investigators to group allocation was not performed. A model built on a 13 V-J signature distinguished ophthalmopathy from stable hyperthyroidism, reaching over 85% sensitivity and 81% to 83% specificity in cross-validation and 80%/75% in testing. In validation, the model predicted progression to ophthalmopathy a median of roughly 6.2 months before onset, with about 71% sensitivity and 72.22% specificity.

The CDR3, from cysteine to phenylalanine, totals 13 residues. The only DNA kept is the CDR3, 39 bases in frame from the first base. Clipping removes 5 bases from V and 2 bases from J, with 3 as the unmatched junction base count. Amplification of TCR beta CDR3 regions was carried out from RNA transcripts. The TCR CDR3 was subjected to a first round of RT-PCR using the HTBI primer set and the Qiagen OneStep RT-PCR kit. The libraries were constructed in a second round of multiplex PCR and then size-selected and purified. The libraries were sequenced on an Illumina HiSeq2000 using paired-end 100 bp reads. The published analysis was carried out like this. Raw data were processed with SOAPnuke, discarding reads with adapters, uncalled bases, mean Phred below 15, or no exact constant-primer or identifier match. COPE v1.2.5 was used to merge high-quality paired reads, and clonotypes were defined as unique nucleotide sequences. MiTCR v1.1 was used to align the clonotypes against IMGT TRBV, TRBD and TRBJ reference segments. The analysis was restricted to V-J combinations with a frequency above 0.0001, which together covered around 99% of the repertoires. The TCS score was defined as F50 (clonal expansion) divided by E x V (chaos), with BLOSUM62-based TCRdist calculated between CDR3 peptides within each V-J. Welch's t-statistics and random forest reduced 500 to 550 V-J features to fewer than 15, which were used in a naive Bayes classifier (R e1071). The similarity between thyroid and blood repertoires was quantified using the Morisita-Horn index. Using fastp at Q25 and MiXCR, TCRdb reprocessed the public reads and kept productive beta chains. For every CDR3 protein sequence, its rows merge into one entry that carries the most common genes and DNA. The V and J calls shown here were made by TCRdb, not taken from the authors' results. In all, the sample holds hundreds of thousands of distinct CDR3 sequences, and over 12% of those were seen once. The ten largest account for approximately 4.2% of the sample.

In this sample, this clonotype turned up many times. Its antigen is not yet known. Qualities for individual bases were not recorded, and no much larger clone is one base off. Ophthalmopathy patients had moderately to severely active disease, Clinical Activity Score of at least 3, NOSPECS grade of at least 4, and duration under 3 months. Patients with uncontrolled infections, other autoimmune diseases, pregnancy or lactation were excluded. Diagnoses were established on the basis of clinical symptoms, serum thyroxine and TRAb, thyroid ultrasound, and orbital computed tomography. Ficoll-Paque density gradient centrifugation was used to isolate PBMCs from 8 to 10 ml of fresh peripheral blood. Total RNA was extracted using Trizol reagent, and RNA quality was assessed on an Agilent 2100 Bioanalyzer.

The TCR was taken from a woman aged 40 to 55 with Graves' ophthalmopathy. The sequencing input was blood. Recombination joined TRBV12-3 or TRBV12-4 with TRBJ2-7, with 7 central nucleotides matching TRBD1. The CDR3 protein is CASSIQGAYEQYF. The nucleotide sequence is given as TGTGCCAGCAGTATTCAGGGGGCCTACGAGCAGTACTTC.